One TCR beta chain is described in this entry. Its antigen is unknown. Other nucleotide sequences in the sample specify the same CDR3. The entry originates in a study of shared clonotypes between healthy human individuals. Study-level results: Genetic and exposure-history diversity was limited by the few donors.

This CDR3 comprises 11 residues. Germline CDR1 is GTSNPN and CDR2 is SVGIG (reference sequence). Deletions cut 0 bases from V and 5 bases from J, with 4 bases between. The run depth of the assay was deep. TCRdb's copy holds only in-frame clones and misses some; the assay was immunoSEQ multiplex PCR. The data contain approximately 1,000,000 clones, 77% of them singletons. V and J are TRBV30 and TRBJ2-5; D gene uncertain. The sample taken for sequencing was memory CD4+ T cells from PBMCs. Subset in this sample: CD45RA-negative fraction. This receptor was taken from a man between 18 and 35 years old in good health. Some clones in this sample may be carry-over from other donors' samples. In DNA, the CDR3 is TGTGCCTGGAGTGTATCCGAGACCCAGTACTTC. It codes for CAWSVSETQYF. Filled out from reference TRBV30 and TRBJ2-5, the complete variable domain reads SQTIHQWPATLVQPVGSPLSLECTVEGTSNPNLYWYRQAAGRGLQLLFYSVGIGQISSEVPQNLSASRPQDRQFILSSKKLLLSDSGFYLCAWSVSETQYFGPGTRLLVL.